This T cell receptor beta chain was recovered during a study of PD-L1 blockade in urothelial cancer. Across the study: Blood drawn 3 weeks (second dose) and 6 weeks after treatment start was analyzed.

Sequencing used immunoSEQ multiplex PCR; TCRdb keeps in-frame clones, though not all of them. The sample has about 100,000 clones, about 89% seen once; the top ten hold about 0.92%. Locally advanced or metastatic urothelial carcinoma affected all patients. The sample was PBMCs, taken around atezolizumab (anti-PD-L1) treatment. This receptor was identified in a woman of 80 years or more with urothelial cancer.

CDR3 in amino acids: CSVHLAGGPDTQYF. CDR3 DNA: TGCAGCGTTCACTTAGCGGGGGGCCCAGATACGCAGTATTTT. J is TRBJ2-3 and V is TRBV29-1; TRBD2 matches at 10 bases. The CDR3 runs to 14 residues. Germline lookup yields CDR1 SQVTM and CDR2 ANQGSEA. J gave up 4 bases and V 5 bases, and 6 bases lay outside the gene matches.